The 19 T cell receptor beta chains presented below share a single source sample, sequenced in a study of radiation and T cells in renal cell carcinoma. Time point of the sample: blood 2 weeks post-SBRT. Treatment given: 15 Gy SBRT to primary tumor, nephrectomy 4 weeks later. Clones were read by immunoSEQ multiplex PCR, and TCRdb kept only the in-frame ones, dropping some. The repertoire holds about 47,000 clones, with around three quarters as singletons. Sequenced material: blood, taken from a patient whose treatment included radiotherapy and nephrectomy. These TCRs come from a woman in her seventies with renal cell carcinoma.

The chain uses TRBV5-1 and TRBJ2-2; TRBD2 might be the D (5 bases). From germline, CDR1 is SGHRS and CDR2 YFSETQ. V dropped 2 bases and J dropped 10 bases, with 9 bases sitting between them. The CDR3 runs to 12 residues. The CDR3 nucleotides are TGCGCCAGCAGCTTCGGGGATGCGGAGCTGTTTTTT. Translation gives CASSFGDAELFF. The full variable domain, with the rest looked up from reference TRBV5-1 and TRBJ2-2, is KAGVTQTPRYLIKTRGQQVTLSCSPISGHRSVSWYQQTPGQGLQFLFEYFSETQRNKGNFPGRFSGRQFSNSRSEMNVSTLELGDSALYLCASSFGDAELFFGEGSRLTVL.

This clone was counted a few times. V is TRBV6-5 and J is TRBJ2-7; 9 bases align to TRBD2. V was clipped by 5 bases and J by 9 bases; unmatched bases: 11. CDR3 length: 14 residues. Germline V gene data show CDR1 as MNHEY and CDR2 as SVGAGI. The DNA of the CDR3 is TGTGCCAGCAGTCCCGGGACTAGCTTCTTTGCGCAGTACTTC. The encoded protein is CASSPGTSFFAQYF.

This clone was picked up a small number of times. The gene calls are TRBV7-8 and TRBJ1-1, with D possibly TRBD1 on 5 matching bases. This CDR3 is 14 amino acids long. V was cut by 4 bases and J by 2 bases, with 11 bases left in between. Germline V CDR1 and CDR2: SGHVS, FQNEAQ. In DNA form, the CDR3 reads TGTGCCAGCAGCTATCAGACAGTAAACACTGAAGCTTTCTTT. It encodes CASSYQTVNTEAFF. Based on the CDR3 plus reference TRBV7-8 and TRBJ1-1, the full variable domain is GAGVSQSPRYKVAKRGQDVALRCDPISGHVSLFWYQQALGQGPEFLTYFQNEAQLDKSGLPSDRFFAERPEGSVSTLKIQRTQQEDSAVYLCASSYQTVNTEAFFGQGTRLTVV.

This clone was recorded a few times. The junction departs from germline at one end; a sequencing error may be responsible. This chain uses TRBV6-1 with TRBJ2-7; 11 nucleotides agree with TRBD2. CDR1 is MNHNS and CDR2 is SASEGT in the germline V gene. This CDR3 is 15 amino acids long. The CDR3 sequence: CAISSYSGGAHEQYF. In DNA, the CDR3 is TGTGCCATCAGTTCATATAGCGGGGGGGCCCACGAGCAGTACTTC.

The genes are TRBV10-3 and TRBJ1-2, with D possibly matching TRBD1 (5 bases). The germline V and J ends were trimmed by 5 bases and 4 bases, with 8 bases remaining between them. The CDR3 runs 12 residues. Germline V CDR1 and CDR2: ENHRY, SYGVKD. For the CDR3, the DNA is TGTGCCATCAGTATTGACAGCTATGGCTACACCTTC. Protein: CAISIDSYGYTF.

V gene TRBV6-1 combines with J gene TRBJ2-3; 10 nucleotides line up with TRBD2. Germline CDR1 MNHNS, CDR2 SASEGT. CDR3 length equals 16 residues. V shed 2 bases, J shed 1 base, and the junction held 3 bases outside the gene matches. CDR3 protein: CASSEMLAGGTDTQYF. The CDR3 DNA reads as TGTGCCAGCAGTGAAATGCTAGCGGGAGGCACAGATACGCAGTATTTT.

The chain uses TRBV10-1 and TRBJ2-3; D is tentatively TRBD1 or TRBD2 (5 bases each). Trimming pared 0 bases from V and 11 bases from J, leaving 12 bases between. The CDR3 runs to 13 residues. CDR1 is WNHNN, CDR2 SYGVQD, per germline (reference sequence). The CDR3 sequence: CASSESIRDLQYF. For the CDR3, the DNA is TGCGCCAGCAGTGAGTCGATCCGGGACCTGCAGTATTTT.

There are a few counts of this clone. V and J are TRBV6-1 and TRBJ2-1; D may be TRBD2 (5 bases). Looked up from germline, CDR1 is MNHNS and CDR2 is SASEGT. V was cut by 4 bases and J by 1 base, with 14 bases left in between. The CDR3 covers 16 residues. This CDR3 reads CASSVQSIASYNEQFF. The CDR3 DNA sequence: TGTGCCAGCAGTGTCCAGTCGATAGCGTCCTACAATGAGCAGTTCTTC.

This clone was picked up one time. The chain is built from TRBV7-3 and TRBJ2-1; 9 nucleotides agree with TRBD2. CDR1 and CDR2 from the germline V gene are SGHTA and FQGTGA. The CDR3 contains 16 residues. The V segment lost 4 bases and the J segment 1 base; nucleotides outside the gene matches: 5. The CDR3 loop reads CASSYSSGESYNEQFF. CDR3 DNA sequence: TGTGCCAGCAGCTACTCTAGCGGGGAATCCTACAATGAGCAGTTCTTC.

By share of the sample, this clone is medium-sized. The chain is built from TRBV10-3 and TRBJ2-6; tentatively, D is TRBD1 (5 bases). Germline V gene data show CDR1 as ENHRY and CDR2 as SYGVKD. The germline V and J ends were trimmed by 3 bases and 0 bases, with 12 bases remaining between them. The CDR3 covers 17 residues. The DNA of the CDR3 is TGTGCCATCAGTGACCGCCAGGGCTCCTCTGGGGCCAACGTCCTGACTTTC. It is translated as CAISDRQGSSGANVLTF.

This chain joins TRBV18 and TRBJ2-2; TRBD2 matches at 11 bases. This CDR3 spans 17 amino acids. V lost 0 bases to trimming and J lost 4 bases; unmatched junction nucleotides: 4. CDR1 KGHSH and CDR2 LQKENI come from the germline V gene. DNA of the CDR3: TGTGCCAGCTCACCACCGGGACTAGCGGAACCCACCGGGGAGCTGTTTTTT. It yields the protein CASSPPGLAEPTGELFF. Full variable domain (remainder filled in from reference TRBV18 and TRBJ2-2): NAGVMQNPRHLVRRRGQEARLRCSPMKGHSHVYWYRQLPEEGLKFMVYLQKENIIDESGMPKERFSAEFPKEGPSILRIQQVVRGDSAAYFCASSPPGLAEPTGELFFGEGSRLTVL.

The gene calls are TRBV7-2 and TRBJ2-5; TRBD1 aligns across 9 bases. The germline CDR1 and CDR2 sequences are SGHTA and FQGNSA. V shed 4 bases, J shed 1 base, and the junction held 13 bases outside the gene matches. The CDR3 spans 18 residues. CDR3 loop: CASSSKRWGQGPQETQYF. CDR3 nucleotides: TGTGCCAGCAGCTCCAAGCGGTGGGGACAGGGCCCCCAAGAGACCCAGTACTTC.

The J gene is TRBJ1-5, the V gene TRBV4-1; possibly TRBD1 for D (5 bases). Germline CDR1 is MGHRA and CDR2 is YSYEKL. The CDR3 runs to 17 residues. The V end was cut by 0 bases, the J end by 0 bases, with 12 bases between. DNA of the CDR3: TGCGCCAGCAGCCAAGAAGGGGCGGTCTCTAGCAATCAGCCCCAGCATTTT. Residues: CASSQEGAVSSNQPQHF.

J is TRBJ1-2 and V is TRBV7-9, with 9 bases matching TRBD1. This CDR3 comprises 15 residues. CDR1 is SEHNR, CDR2 FQNEAQ, per germline (reference sequence). The V and J ends lost 4 bases and 2 bases, in that order; junction bases with no gene match: 5. CDR3 nucleotides: TGTGCCAGCAGCTCCACAGGGGGCGGGAACTATGGCTACACCTTC. As protein: CASSSTGGGNYGYTF. Full variable domain (rest looked up from reference TRBV7-9 and TRBJ1-2): DTGVSQNPRHKITKRGQNVTFRCDPISEHNRLYWYRQTLGQGPEFLTYFQNEAQLEKSRLLSDRFSAERPKGSFSTLEIQRTEQGDSAMYLCASSSTGGGNYGYTFGSGTRLTVV.

The V gene is TRBV2, the J gene TRBJ2-1, with D perhaps being TRBD1 or TRBD2 (5 bases each). V was clipped by 5 bases and J by 9 bases, with 14 bases between them. There are 13 residues in the CDR3. Germline V CDR1 and CDR2: SNHLY, FYNNEI. CDR3 amino acids: CASSSRGESEQFF. The CDR3 coding sequence is TGTGCCAGCAGTTCCCGAGGGGAGTCTGAGCAGTTCTTC.

This chain connects TRBV19 to TRBJ2-2; 11 nucleotides line up with TRBD2. Germline V gene lookup returns CDR1 LNHDA and CDR2 SQIVND (reference sequence). The CDR3 contains 16 residues. With 3 bases clipped from V and 2 bases from J, the junction kept 2 bases outside the gene matches. The CDR3, as DNA: TGTGCCAGTAGTATTACTAGCGGGGGAAACACCGGGGAGCTGTTTTTT. Protein product: CASSITSGGNTGELFF.

V is TRBV15 and J is TRBJ2-2, with 11 bases identical to TRBD2. CDR3 length: 17 residues. Germline V CDR1 and CDR2: LNHNV, YYDKDF (reference sequence). The V segment lost 2 bases and the J segment 3 bases; nucleotides outside the gene matches: 5. CDR3 region: CATSRPGTSGHTGELFF. The CDR3 DNA sequence: TGTGCCACCAGCAGACCGGGGACTAGCGGACACACCGGGGAGCTGTTTTTT.

As to this clone: One end of the junction does not line up with germline, which may come from a read error. The chain recombines TRBV27 with TRBJ2-7; the D gene is possibly TRBD2 (5 bases). Germline V lookup: CDR1 MNHEY, CDR2 SMNVEV (reference sequence). This CDR3 has 16 residues. The CDR3 is CASTPRWGANSYERYF. As DNA, the CDR3 is TGTGCCAGCACGCCCCGGTGGGGAGCGAATTCCTACGAGCGGTACTTC.

This clone showed up just a few times. The V gene is TRBV6-1, the J gene TRBJ1-5; no firm D call. The CDR3 runs 17 residues. CDR1 and CDR2 from the germline V gene are MNHNS and SASEGT. V was cut by 1 base and J by 2 bases, with 15 bases left in between. In DNA form, the CDR3 reads TGTGCCAGCAGTGAAGTTCTAAACCGAGCGGGCAATCAGCCCCAGCATTTT. Protein product: CASSEVLNRAGNQPQHF.